Below are 19 T cell receptor beta chains sequenced from a single sample in a study of regulatory T cells in long-lasting Graves disease. Building of the TCR beta libraries involved iRepertoire HTBI primers and Arm-PCR of CDR3 regions. TCRdb re-called the multiplex PCR reads through MiXCR, storing one row per CDR3 protein. The top ten clones hold approximately 9% of a sample with about half a million distinct CDR3 sequences, 12% of them seen once. Time point given: newly diagnosed GD, antithyroid drugs for less than 3 months. The TCR library was prepared using RNA isolated from PBMCs. Separately, the same data were catalogued under a study of T cells in Graves' hyperthyroidism and ophthalmopathy.

The specimen was peripheral blood mononuclear cells (PBMCs), collected at new diagnosis, from a patient treated with antithyroid drugs. Every receptor here comes from a woman aged 30 to 39 with Graves disease.

Details on this clonotype: Germline and junction disagree at one end, which may indicate a read error. V usage is TRBV3-1 and J usage is TRBJ2-3, with a tentative D call TRBD1 (6 bases). CDR1 LGHDT and CDR2 YNNKEL come from the germline V gene (reference sequence). The CDR3 runs to 15 residues. The CDR3, as DNA: TGTGCCAGCAGCCATCCGGTACAGGGAACAGATGCGCAGTATTTT. It yields the protein CASSHPVQGTDAQYF.

The chain couples TRBV5-5 to TRBJ2-1, with D uncertain. Germline CDR1 reads SGHKS; CDR2 reads YYEKEE (reference sequence). Deletions cut 3 bases from V and 5 bases from J, with 21 bases between. The CDR3 has 17 residues. The CDR3 DNA sequence: TGTGCCAGCAGCTCCCTGATTGGGTCCTTAAAGAACAATGAGCAGTTCTTC. Translated: CASSSLIGSLKNNEQFF.

The sample holds a few counts of this clonotype. This chain connects TRBV6-2 or TRBV6-3 to TRBJ2-2; tentative D call: TRBD2 (5 bases). The CDR3 extends over 16 amino acids. The ends were cut back, 7 bases at V and 5 bases at J, with 20 bases in the middle. Germline values: CDR1 MNHEY, CDR2 SVGEGT. The chain's CDR3 is CASTQNSRGWTGELFF. The CDR3 DNA is TGTGCCAGCACCCAAAACAGTCGGGGTTGGACCGGGGAGCTGTTTTTT.

Ten or more counts support this clonotype. The chain joins TRBV29-1 to TRBJ1-2; D not resolved. Germline-derived CDR1 and CDR2 are SQVTM and ANQGSEA. The CDR3 is made up of 10 amino acids. The germline V and J ends were trimmed by 3 bases and 4 bases, with 3 bases remaining between them. The CDR3 DNA is TGCAGCGTTGATTCCTATGGCTACACCTTC. Protein product: CSVDSYGYTF.

This clonotype appeared a few times. The chain combines TRBV24-1 with TRBJ2-1, with 7 bases lining up with TRBD1. This CDR3 region has 13 residues. Germline-derived CDR1 and CDR2 are KGHDR and SFDVKD. The trim removed 11 bases at V and 9 bases at J, leaving 12 bases unmatched. As DNA, the CDR3 is TGTGCCAGCTCGAGGGGGCCGAAAGGTGAGCAGTTCTTC. This sequence encodes CASSRGPKGEQFF.

The chain joins TRBV28 to TRBJ2-7; TRBD1 aligns across 7 bases. Germline V gene lookup returns CDR1 MDHEN and CDR2 SYDVKM. The CDR3 has 16 residues. V lost 1 base to trimming and J lost 4 bases; unmatched junction nucleotides: 10. CDR3 loop: CASSLSPGTVKYEQYF. The CDR3 DNA reads TGTGCCAGCAGTTTATCTCCCGGGACAGTTAAGTACGAGCAGTACTTC.

This clonotype appeared many times. This chain connects TRBV7-3 to TRBJ2-7; D is possibly TRBD2 (5 bases). The length of the CDR3 is 11 residues. In germline, CDR1 is SGHTA, CDR2 FQGTGA. V dropped 3 bases and J dropped 7 bases, with 7 bases sitting between them. As DNA, the CDR3 is TGTGCCAGCAGCTTCGGCGGGGAGCAGTACTTC. As protein: CASSFGGEQYF.

The chain couples TRBV6-2 or TRBV6-3 to TRBJ1-6, with a possible D match to TRBD1 (5 bases). Trimming stripped 4 bases from V and 7 bases from J, with 14 bases between. This CDR3 spans 15 amino acids. The germline gives CDR1 MNHEY, CDR2 SVGEGT. DNA of the CDR3: TGTGCCAGCAGTTCGCAGGGTTTGTGGAATTCACCCCTCCACTTT. It yields the protein CASSSQGLWNSPLHF.

This clonotype was counted ten times or more. The genes are TRBV10-3 and TRBJ1-2; D may be TRBD1 (6 bases). This CDR3 comprises 12 residues. The germline CDR1 and CDR2 sequences are ENHRY and SYGVKD. Trimming removed 4 bases from V and 5 bases from J, with 8 bases in between. The chain's CDR3 is CAISGTGYGYTF. The DNA for the CDR3 is TGTGCCATCAGTGGAACAGGGTATGGCTACACCTTC.

As concerns this clonotype: A much more abundant neighbour one base away suggests this may be a read error. The DNA for the CDR3 is TGTGCCAGCAGCTTAAGGCCCGCGGGAGGAAGGGAGACCCAGTACTTC. Translating gives CASSLRPAGGRETQYF. The chain recombines TRBV11-2 with TRBJ2-5, with TRBD2 identical over 8 bases. Germline CDR1 and CDR2: SGHAT and FQNNGV. The CDR3 spans 16 residues. V gave up 2 bases and J gave up 5 bases; unmatched junction bases: 10.

This clonotype was picked up many times. The CDR3 nucleotides read TGTGCCAGCAGTAAAATCAAAAAGACCTACAATGAGCAGTTCTTC. Translated, it gives CASSKIKKTYNEQFF. The chain couples TRBV25-1 to TRBJ2-1; D gene ambiguous. V dropped 5 bases and J dropped 2 bases, with 13 bases sitting between them. The CDR3 runs to 15 residues. The germline V gene encodes CDR1 MGHDK and CDR2 SYGVNS.

This clonotype was recorded many times. This rearrangement joins TRBV20-1 to TRBJ1-1; unclear D gene. The ends were cut back, 3 bases at V and 0 bases at J, with 8 bases in the middle. The length of the CDR3 is 13 residues. CDR1 and CDR2 (germline): DFQATT, SNEGSKA (reference sequence). The CDR3 loop reads CSARESLNTEAFF. The DNA for the CDR3 is TGCAGTGCTAGGGAGTCTTTGAACACTGAAGCTTTCTTT.

This clonotype was detected ten times or more. This chain uses TRBV7-3 with TRBJ2-3; TRBD2 matches at 10 bases. The CDR3 loop spans 16 amino acids. Germline V gene lookup returns CDR1 SGHTA and CDR2 FQGTGA. J lost 3 bases, V lost 4 bases, and 7 bases had no gene match. DNA for the CDR3: TGTGCCAGCAGCTCCTTTGCAGCGGGAGGGACAGATACGCAGTATTTT. Residues: CASSSFAAGGTDTQYF.

This clonotype was picked up many times. The V call is TRBV2, the J call TRBJ2-7, with 7 bases aligning to TRBD1. Germline assignment: CDR1 SNHLY and CDR2 FYNNEI. CDR3 length: 15 residues. V lost 5 bases to trimming and J lost 2 bases; unmatched junction nucleotides: 9. CDR3 coding DNA: TGTGCCAGCAGTACTCGACAGGGTAGCGCCTACGAGCAGTACTTC. It specifies CASSTRQGSAYEQYF.

J is TRBJ2-1 and V is TRBV7-9; D not certain. Trimming pared 5 bases from V and 0 bases from J, leaving 14 bases between. The germline V gene has CDR1 SEHNR and CDR2 FQNEAQ (reference sequence). This CDR3 comprises 16 residues. CDR3 sequence (DNA): TGTGCCAGCAGCAAAAAACGGCCCCGCTCCTACAATGAGCAGTTCTTC. Encoded protein: CASSKKRPRSYNEQFF.

To note about this clonotype: The junction departs from the called germline gene at one end, perhaps through a read error. The chain recombines TRBV20-1 with TRBJ1-6; D remains unclear. This CDR3 spans 13 amino acids. Germline V gives CDR1 DFQATT, CDR2 SNEGSKA (reference sequence). CDR3 DNA: TGCAGTGCTAGAGTTCGGATTAATTCGCCCCTCCACTTT. This sequence encodes CSARVRINSPLHF.

This clonotype came up many times. The chain combines TRBV7-6 with TRBJ2-5, with 7 bases lining up with TRBD1. Looked up from germline, CDR1 is SGHVS and CDR2 is FNYEAQ. Trimming removed 3 bases from V and 5 bases from J; junction bases left unmatched: 3. The CDR3 is 13 amino acids. The CDR3 loop is CASSLTGFETQYF. The CDR3 DNA sequence: TGTGCCAGCAGCTTGACAGGGTTTGAGACCCAGTACTTC.

The sample holds many counts of this clonotype. V gene TRBV20-1 combines with J gene TRBJ2-3, with D possibly being TRBD2 (6 bases). V dropped 6 bases and J dropped 4 bases, with 17 bases sitting between them. The germline gives CDR1 DFQATT, CDR2 SNEGSKA (reference sequence). The CDR3 covers 14 residues. The CDR3 DNA follows: TGCAGTGCGACCAGGAGGGTTGGGGCAGATACGCAGTATTTT. Encoded protein: CSATRRVGADTQYF.

This clonotype has only a few counts. The V and J genes are TRBV3-1 and TRBJ2-3; TRBD1 or TRBD2 may be the D gene (6 bases each). Germline V gene data show CDR1 as LGHDT and CDR2 as YNNKEL (reference sequence). V lost 1 base, J lost 0 bases, and 26 bases lay in between. This CDR3 is 21 amino acids long. CDR3 residues: CASSQAYPSRDNPKSTDTQYF. CDR3 DNA sequence: TGTGCCAGCAGCCAAGCATACCCGTCGCGGGACAACCCGAAAAGCACAGATACGCAGTATTTT.